This T cell receptor beta chain appears in the sequencing data of a study of early T cells in non-severe SARS-CoV-2 infection. In the study overall: Chains were not paired, and sequencing was done on bulk RNA from unsorted whole blood.

Each single cDNA molecule received a unique molecular identifier. TCRdb reprocessed the 5' RACE reads with MiXCR, giving one entry per CDR3 protein. The sample records around 29,000 distinct CDR3 sequences, 5.3% being singletons. This clonotype was detected many times. The CDR3 totals 12 residues. The germline V and J ends were trimmed by 3 bases and 6 bases, with 6 bases remaining between them. CDR1 is MGHRA, CDR2 YSYEKL, per germline. The sequence was collected from an adult who was a healthcare worker with PCR-confirmed SARS-CoV-2 infection or an uninfected control (not recorded which). The chain couples TRBV4-1 to TRBJ2-1, with D unclear. The specimen was whole blood. Here the CDR3 DNA reads TGCGCCAGCAGCCATGGAGCCAATGAGCAGTTCTTC. Translating it yields CASSHGANEQFF.